Listed below are T cell receptor beta chains from one sample, sequenced in a study of cytomegalovirus exposure and HLA in healthy donors. Measured with immunoSEQ multiplex PCR; TCRdb has only the in-frame clones, and not every one. The sample yields 150,000 to 200,000 clones, 76% seen once. The sequenced sample was PBMCs. These receptors were collected from a male donor in good health and CMV-seronegative. CDR3s include the opening cysteine and the closing phenylalanine or tryptophan. A D gene is named only where the DNA matches it firmly. Clone size is given for some rows only: seen once, a few or many times, or a class if the clone is expanded.

>TRBV6-4|-|-|TRBJ1-1
TGTGCCAGCAGTTTTACGGACAGTACAAAAGCTTTCTTT
CASSFTDSTKAFF
>TRBV4-2|-|-|TRBJ1-4
TGTGCCAGCAGCCCGGGACAAAATGAAAAACTGTTTTTT
CASSPGQNEKLFF
>TRBV29-1|-|-|TRBJ2-7
TGCAGCGCCGCGGAGACCCCCTACGAGCAGTACTTC
CSAAETPYEQYF
>TRBV5-1|-|TRBD1|TRBJ2-7
TGCGCCAGCAGCTTGACCCCGGACAGGATCTCCTACGAGCAGTACTTC
CASSLTPDRISYEQYF
>TRBV7-2|-|TRBD1|TRBJ2-1
TGTGCCAGCAGCCAAGGGGGCGCAAACAATGAGCAGTTCTTC
CASSQGGANNEQFF
>TRBV30|-|-|TRBJ2-1
TGTGCCTGGAGTGTCTTAGGGGGCAATGAGCAGTTCTTC
CAWSVLGGNEQFF
>TRBV7-2|-|TRBD1|TRBJ2-1
TGTGCCAGCAGCTCAGGGGGCTCTCTGAATGAGCAGTTCTTC
CASSSGGSLNEQFF
>TRBV28|-|-|TRBJ2-1
TGTGCCAGCAGTTCCTATAGCGGAGGCGAGCAGTTCTTC
CASSSYSGGEQFF
>TRBV11-2|once|-|TRBJ2-5
TGTGCCAGCAGCTTATCTATTCTGCAGACCCAGTACTTC
CASSLSILQTQYF
>TRBV9|few|-|TRBJ2-7
TGTGCCAGCAGCGCCTCGGACAGCCCCTACGAGCAGTACTTC
CASSASDSPYEQYF
>TRBV7-9|-|TRBD1|TRBJ2-5
TGTGCCAGCAGCTCGGGACAGGGAGGCGAAGAGACCCAGTACTTC
CASSSGQGGEETQYF
>TRBV2|-|-|TRBJ1-5
TGTGCCAGCAGTGAAGGGTTTAGCCAGCCCCAGCATTTT
CASSEGFSQPQHF
>TRBV10-3|-|TRBD2|TRBJ2-5
TGTGCCATCAGTGAAAAGGGGCTAGCGGGAGCCCCTCCGGGGACCCAGTACTTC
CAISEKGLAGAPPGTQYF
>TRBV6-1|-|-|TRBJ2-7
TGTGCCAGCAGGCTGGAGGTTGGATTGTACGAGCAGTACTTC
CASRLEVGLYEQYF